A single sample is the source of the 6 T cell receptor beta chains below, sequenced in a study of CD8 T cells in ankylosing spondylitis. A single record per CDR3 protein comes from TCRdb applying MiXCR to the 5' RACE reads. The sample consists of 200,000 to 300,000 distinct CDR3 sequences, 20% to 30% of them appearing once. The specimen sequenced was blood, either unsorted or a sorted T cell fraction (not recorded which). These receptors all come from a male donor with ankylosing spondylitis or in good health (not recorded which).

This clonotype was seen at least ten times. The chain couples TRBV20-1 to TRBJ2-1; D uncertain. Germline V CDR1 and CDR2: DFQATT, SNEGSKA (reference sequence). The CDR3 is made up of 14 amino acids. Trimming removed 3 bases from V and 2 bases from J, with 11 bases in between. CDR3 region: CSARSGSTYNEQFF. Written as DNA, the CDR3 is TGCAGTGCTAGGTCCGGGTCTACCTACAATGAGCAGTTCTTC.

The chain recombines TRBV28 with TRBJ2-7, with 9 nucleotides matching TRBD2. V lost 3 bases and J lost 6; bases outside the gene matches: 9. Germline V lookup: CDR1 MDHEN, CDR2 SYDVKM. This CDR3 is 15 amino acids long. The CDR3 loop is CASSLEGAGGGEQYF. CDR3 nucleotides: TGTGCCAGCAGTTTGGAGGGAGCGGGGGGAGGCGAGCAGTACTTC. Variable domain in full (rest from reference TRBV28 and TRBJ2-7): DVKVTQSSRYLVKRTGEKVFLECVQDMDHENMFWYRQDPGLGLRLIYFSYDVKMKEKGDIPEGYSVSREKKERFSLILESASTNQTSMYLCASSLEGAGGGEQYFGPGTRLTVT.

This clonotype was observed many times. V and J are TRBV3-1 and TRBJ2-5; D possibly corresponds to TRBD1 (5 bases). The CDR3 contains 15 residues. Trimming left V 0 bases short and J 5 bases short, with 13 bases between. CDR1 and CDR2 from the germline V gene are LGHDT and YNNKEL (reference sequence). The CDR3, as DNA: TGTGCCAGCAGCCAAGAAGGGGCCCAGAAGGAGACCCAGTACTTC. Its protein is CASSQEGAQKETQYF.

In this sample, this clonotype turned up many times. The chain recombines TRBV6-2 or TRBV6-3 with TRBJ2-1; 8 bases agree with TRBD2. Germline CDR1 and CDR2: MNHEY and SVGEGT. The CDR3 is 15 residues long. V lost 5 bases to trimming and J lost 6 bases; unmatched junction nucleotides: 9. The CDR3 DNA follows: TGTGCCAGCAGTAGTCGGGGGGGCCTCTCCAATGAGCAGTTCTTC. Translating it yields CASSSRGGLSNEQFF.

This clonotype was counted a few times. V and J are TRBV12-3 or TRBV12-4 and TRBJ2-7; a weak D match, TRBD1 (5 bases). V was pared by 5 bases and J by 3 bases, with 14 bases between. The CDR3 contains 14 residues. The CDR3 region is CASSADRTGYEQYF. In DNA, the CDR3 is TGTGCCAGCAGTGCGGACCGAACAGGCTACGAGCAGTACTTC.

V is TRBV20-1 and J is TRBJ2-5; D uncertain. The CDR3 has 11 residues. The V gene's germline CDR1 is DFQATT and CDR2 SNEGSKA (reference sequence). Trimming stripped 3 bases from V and 7 bases from J, with 9 bases between. The CDR3 sequence: CSARPPATQYF. The CDR3 nucleotides read TGCAGTGCTAGGCCCCCGGCGACCCAGTACTTC.